This T cell receptor (beta chain) emerged from a study of cytomegalovirus exposure and HLA in healthy donors. Study-level points and caveats: Most of the TCR beta V segments (in an earlier analysis) were productive either about 90% or about 30% of the time. Later analysis reportedly placed an Asian-associated ancestry cluster below the roughly 680-donor mean in N-insertions. The dataset shows that most TCR sequences were rare, while some public TCRs occurred in many donors.

There are 15 residues in the CDR3. In germline, CDR1 is ENHRY, CDR2 SYGVKD. The ends were cut back, 5 bases at V and 5 bases at J, with 16 bases in the middle. Participants comprised healthy donors of bone marrow. This clone was picked up one time. Antigen specificity is unknown. Primers included in the PCR were 60 Vbeta and 13 Jbeta primers. Repertoires were generated with immunoSEQ multiplex PCR, while TCRdb's copy carries only in-frame clones and drops some. The sample contains around 150,000 clones, 75% of which appear only once. The origin of this receptor is a woman aged 50 to 60 in good health and CMV-seropositive. The chain has TRBV10-3 and TRBJ1-5; tentatively, D is TRBD1 (6 bases). Sequencing input: PBMCs. The CDR3 protein is CAISKGLSGDQPQHF. CDR3 in DNA: TGTGCCATCAGTAAAGGACTCTCAGGGGATCAGCCCCAGCATTTT.